The table lists the clone carrying this T cell receptor beta chain with many counts. The antigen remains undetermined. This entry belongs to a study of identical twins. Findings and limits, study-wide: It was out-of-frame TCR alpha sharing in monozygotic twins that models underestimated. Insertions ran lower in abundant cord blood beta clonotypes, though not in memory repertoires.

With no exceptions, donors were healthy Caucasians. Through template switching, a universal primer site was introduced, and the cDNA contained unique molecular identifiers. TCRdb recomputed calls from the 5' RACE reads with MiXCR, one row per CDR3 protein. The data contain under 450,000 distinct CDR3 sequences, under 20% of them seen just once; the ten biggest clones take up approximately 12%. V was trimmed by 0 bases and J by 2 bases, leaving 2 bases between them. CDR1 is DFQATT and CDR2 is SNEGSKA in the germline V gene (reference sequence). The CDR3 spans 12 residues. What was sequenced was naive T cells sorted from blood. The J gene is TRBJ1-5, the V gene TRBV20-1; no clear D. The clonotype was recovered from a man aged 45 to 65 in good health. CDR3 region: CSARDRNQPQHF. The CDR3 coding sequence is TGCAGTGCTAGAGATCGCAATCAGCCCCAGCATTTT.